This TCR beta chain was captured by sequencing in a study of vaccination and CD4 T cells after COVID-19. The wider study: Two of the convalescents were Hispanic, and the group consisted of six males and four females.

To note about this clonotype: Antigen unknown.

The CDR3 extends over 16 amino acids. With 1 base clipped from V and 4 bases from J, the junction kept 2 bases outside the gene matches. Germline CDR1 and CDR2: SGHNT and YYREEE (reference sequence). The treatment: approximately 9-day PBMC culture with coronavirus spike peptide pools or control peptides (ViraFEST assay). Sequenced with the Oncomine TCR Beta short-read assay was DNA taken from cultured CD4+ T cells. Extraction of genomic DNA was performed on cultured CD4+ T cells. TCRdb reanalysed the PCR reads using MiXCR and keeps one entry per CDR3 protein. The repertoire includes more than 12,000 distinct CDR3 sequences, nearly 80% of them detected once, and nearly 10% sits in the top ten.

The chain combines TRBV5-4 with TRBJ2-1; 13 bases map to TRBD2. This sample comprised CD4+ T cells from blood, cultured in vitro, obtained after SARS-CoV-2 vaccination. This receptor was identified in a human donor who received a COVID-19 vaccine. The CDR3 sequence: CASSLTSGGDYNEQFF. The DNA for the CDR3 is TGTGCCAGCAGCTTGACTAGCGGGGGGGATTACAATGAGCAGTTCTTC.